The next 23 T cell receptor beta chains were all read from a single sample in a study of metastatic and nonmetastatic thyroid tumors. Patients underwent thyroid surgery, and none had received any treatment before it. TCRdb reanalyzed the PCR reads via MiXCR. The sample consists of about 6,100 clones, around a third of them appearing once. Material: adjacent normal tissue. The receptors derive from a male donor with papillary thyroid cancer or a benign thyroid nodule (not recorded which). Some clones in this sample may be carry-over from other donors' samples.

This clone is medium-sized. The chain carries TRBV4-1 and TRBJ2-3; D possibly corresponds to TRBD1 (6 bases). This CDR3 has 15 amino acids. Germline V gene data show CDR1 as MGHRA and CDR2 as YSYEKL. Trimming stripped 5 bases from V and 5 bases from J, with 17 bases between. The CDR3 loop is CASSGRDTAEDTQYF. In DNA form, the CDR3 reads TGCGCCAGCAGCGGACGGGACACTGCTGAAGATACGCAGTATTTT.

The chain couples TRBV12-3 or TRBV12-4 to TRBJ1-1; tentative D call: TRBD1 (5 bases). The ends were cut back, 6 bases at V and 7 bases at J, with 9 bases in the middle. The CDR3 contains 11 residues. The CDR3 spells CASSQGIEAFF. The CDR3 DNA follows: TGTGCCAGCAGCCAGGGAATTGAAGCTTTCTTT.

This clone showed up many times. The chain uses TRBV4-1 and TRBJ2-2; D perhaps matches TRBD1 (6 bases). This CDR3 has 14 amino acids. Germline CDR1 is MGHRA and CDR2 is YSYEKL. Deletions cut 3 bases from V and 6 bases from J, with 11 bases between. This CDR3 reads CASSQHRDAGELFF. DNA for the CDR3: TGCGCCAGCAGCCAGCACAGGGATGCCGGGGAGCTGTTTTTT.

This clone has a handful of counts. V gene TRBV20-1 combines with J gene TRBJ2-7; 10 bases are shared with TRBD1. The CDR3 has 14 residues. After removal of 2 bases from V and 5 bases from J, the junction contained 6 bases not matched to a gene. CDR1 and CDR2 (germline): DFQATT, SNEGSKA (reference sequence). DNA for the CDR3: TGCAGTGCTAGACAAGGGACAGGGGTTAACGAGCAGTACTTC. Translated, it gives CSARQGTGVNEQYF.

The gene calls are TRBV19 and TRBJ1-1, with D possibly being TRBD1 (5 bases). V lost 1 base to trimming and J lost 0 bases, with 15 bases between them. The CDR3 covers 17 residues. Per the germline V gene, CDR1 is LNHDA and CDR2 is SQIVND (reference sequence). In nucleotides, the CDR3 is TGTGCCAGTAGTATAGTCCTCCGGGGGAAACTGAACACTGAAGCTTTCTTT. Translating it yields CASSIVLRGKLNTEAFF.

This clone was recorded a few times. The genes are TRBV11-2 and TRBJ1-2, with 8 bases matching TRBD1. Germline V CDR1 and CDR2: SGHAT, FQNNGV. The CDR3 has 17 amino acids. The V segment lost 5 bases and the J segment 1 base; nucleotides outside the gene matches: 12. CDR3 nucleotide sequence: TGTGCCAGCAGCGAAGGGGGGACAGGAGCACTTAACTATGGCTACACCTTC. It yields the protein CASSEGGTGALNYGYTF.

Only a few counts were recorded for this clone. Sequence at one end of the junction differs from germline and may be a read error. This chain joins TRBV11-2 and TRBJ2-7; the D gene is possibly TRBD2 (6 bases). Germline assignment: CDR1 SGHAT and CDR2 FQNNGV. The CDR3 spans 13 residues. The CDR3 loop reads CASSLDSVASVHF. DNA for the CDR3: TGTGCCAGCAGCTTAGATAGTGTCGCTAGCGTGCACTTC.

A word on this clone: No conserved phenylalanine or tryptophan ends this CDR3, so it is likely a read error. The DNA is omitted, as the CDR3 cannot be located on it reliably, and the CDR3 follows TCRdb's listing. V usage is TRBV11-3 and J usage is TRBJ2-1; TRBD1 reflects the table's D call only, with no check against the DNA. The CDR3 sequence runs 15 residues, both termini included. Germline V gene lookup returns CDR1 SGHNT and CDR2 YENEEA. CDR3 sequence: CASSQQEQAYNEKFL.

CDR3 sequence reads: CASSSRTSEIRNEQFF. The CDR3 nucleotides read TGTGCCAGCAGCTCTCGGACTAGCGAGATTCGCAATGAGCAGTTCTTC. The J gene is TRBJ2-1, the V gene TRBV9; 9 bases agree with TRBD2. Losses at the gene ends were 4 bases for V and 6 bases for J; bases not matched to a gene: 11. The CDR3 extends over 16 amino acids. Per germline, CDR1 SGDLS and CDR2 YYNGEE.

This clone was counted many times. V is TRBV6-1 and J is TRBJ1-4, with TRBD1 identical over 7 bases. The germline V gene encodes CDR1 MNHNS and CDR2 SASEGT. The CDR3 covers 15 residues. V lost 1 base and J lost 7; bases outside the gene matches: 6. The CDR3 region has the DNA TGTGCCAGCAGTGAAGGGGGAGGGGGCGGTGAAAAACTGTTTTTT. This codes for CASSEGGGGGEKLFF.

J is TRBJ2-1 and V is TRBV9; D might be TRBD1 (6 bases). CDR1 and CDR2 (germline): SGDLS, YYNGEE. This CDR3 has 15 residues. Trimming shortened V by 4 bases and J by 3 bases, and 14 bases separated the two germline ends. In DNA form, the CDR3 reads TGTGCCAGCAGCCCCACGGCAGGGGTCTACAATGAGCAGTTCTTC. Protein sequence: CASSPTAGVYNEQFF.

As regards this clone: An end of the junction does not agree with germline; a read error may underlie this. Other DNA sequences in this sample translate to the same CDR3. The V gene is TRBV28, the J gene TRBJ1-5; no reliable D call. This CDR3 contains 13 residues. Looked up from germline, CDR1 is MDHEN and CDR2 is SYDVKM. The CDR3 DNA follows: TGCGCCAGCAGTTTTCTGGGGTTTCAGCCCCAGCATTTT. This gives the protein CASSFLGFQPQHF.

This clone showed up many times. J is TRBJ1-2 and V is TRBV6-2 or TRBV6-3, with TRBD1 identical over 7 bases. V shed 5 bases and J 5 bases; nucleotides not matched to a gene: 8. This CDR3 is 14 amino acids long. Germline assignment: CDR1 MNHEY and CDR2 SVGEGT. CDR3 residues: CASSPDRAHYGYTF. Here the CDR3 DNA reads TGTGCCAGCAGTCCCGACAGGGCCCATTATGGCTACACCTTC.

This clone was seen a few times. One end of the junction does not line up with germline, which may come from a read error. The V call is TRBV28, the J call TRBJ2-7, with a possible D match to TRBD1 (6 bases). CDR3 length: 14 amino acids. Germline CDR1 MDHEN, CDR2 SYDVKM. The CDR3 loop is CATLTDRYNYERYF. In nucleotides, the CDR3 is TGTGCCACCTTGACGGACAGATATAACTACGAGCGGTACTTC.

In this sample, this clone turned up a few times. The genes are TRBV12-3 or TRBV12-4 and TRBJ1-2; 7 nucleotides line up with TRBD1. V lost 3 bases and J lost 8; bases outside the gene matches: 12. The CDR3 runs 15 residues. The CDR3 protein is CASSFKGDRKYGYTF. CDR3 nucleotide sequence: TGTGCCAGCAGTTTTAAAGGGGACAGAAAATACGGCTACACCTTC.

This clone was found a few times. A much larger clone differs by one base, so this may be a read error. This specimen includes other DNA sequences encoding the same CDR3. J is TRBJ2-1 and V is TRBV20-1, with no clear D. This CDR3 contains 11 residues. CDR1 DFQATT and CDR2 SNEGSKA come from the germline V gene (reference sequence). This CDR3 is CNARDGGGQFF. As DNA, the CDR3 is TGCAATGCTAGAGATGGCGGTGGGCAGTTCTTC.

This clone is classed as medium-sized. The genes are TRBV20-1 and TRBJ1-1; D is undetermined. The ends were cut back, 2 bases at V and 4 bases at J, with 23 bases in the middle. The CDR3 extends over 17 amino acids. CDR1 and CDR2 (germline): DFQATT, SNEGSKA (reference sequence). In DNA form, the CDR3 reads TGCAGTGCTAGATTCCAAGGTCTCTTTATGGGGATCACTGAAGCTTTCTTT. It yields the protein CSARFQGLFMGITEAFF.

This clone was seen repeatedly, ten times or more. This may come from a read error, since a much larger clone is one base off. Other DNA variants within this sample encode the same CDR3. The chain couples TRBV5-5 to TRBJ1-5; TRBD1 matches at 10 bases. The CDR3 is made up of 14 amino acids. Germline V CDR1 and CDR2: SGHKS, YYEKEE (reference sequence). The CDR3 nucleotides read TGTGCCAGCAGCTGGACAGGGGGAGACCAGCCCCAACATTTT. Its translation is CASSWTGGDQPQHF.

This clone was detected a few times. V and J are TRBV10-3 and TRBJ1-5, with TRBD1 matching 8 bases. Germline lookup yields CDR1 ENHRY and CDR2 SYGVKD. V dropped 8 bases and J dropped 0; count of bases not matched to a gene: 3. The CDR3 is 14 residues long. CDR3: CAIGTGDSNQPQHF. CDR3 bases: TGTGCCATCGGGACAGGAGATAGCAATCAGCCCCAGCATTTT.

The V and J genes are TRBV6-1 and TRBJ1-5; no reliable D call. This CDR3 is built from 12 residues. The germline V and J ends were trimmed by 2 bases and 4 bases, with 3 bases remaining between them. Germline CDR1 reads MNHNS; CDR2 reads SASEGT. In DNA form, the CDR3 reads TGTGCCAGCAGTGAAATAAATCAGCCCCAGCATTTT. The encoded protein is CASSEINQPQHF.

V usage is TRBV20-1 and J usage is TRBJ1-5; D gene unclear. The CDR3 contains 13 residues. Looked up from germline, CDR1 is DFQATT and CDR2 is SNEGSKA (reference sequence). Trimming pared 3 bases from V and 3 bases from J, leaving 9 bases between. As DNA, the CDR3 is TGCAGTGCTAGCGGCCGGAACAATCAGCCCCAGCATTTT. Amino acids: CSASGRNNQPQHF.

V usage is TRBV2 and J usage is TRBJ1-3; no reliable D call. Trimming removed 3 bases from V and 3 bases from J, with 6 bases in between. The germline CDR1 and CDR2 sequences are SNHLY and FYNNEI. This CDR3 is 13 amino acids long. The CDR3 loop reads CASSDQLGNTIYF. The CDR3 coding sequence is TGTGCCAGCAGTGACCAGCTTGGAAACACCATATATTTT. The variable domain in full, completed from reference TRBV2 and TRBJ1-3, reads EPEVTQTPSHQVTQMGQEVILRCVPISNHLYFYWYRQILGQKVEFLVSFYNNEISEKSEIFDDQFSVERPDGSNFTLKIRSTKLEDSAMYFCASSDQLGNTIYFGEGSWLTVV.

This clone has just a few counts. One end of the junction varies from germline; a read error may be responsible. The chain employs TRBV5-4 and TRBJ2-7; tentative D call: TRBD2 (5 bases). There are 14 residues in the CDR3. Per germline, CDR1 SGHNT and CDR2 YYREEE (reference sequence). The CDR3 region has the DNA TGTTCCAGCACCCCCCCCCCGGGGATCCACGAGCAGTACTTC. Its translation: CSSTPPPGIHEQYF.